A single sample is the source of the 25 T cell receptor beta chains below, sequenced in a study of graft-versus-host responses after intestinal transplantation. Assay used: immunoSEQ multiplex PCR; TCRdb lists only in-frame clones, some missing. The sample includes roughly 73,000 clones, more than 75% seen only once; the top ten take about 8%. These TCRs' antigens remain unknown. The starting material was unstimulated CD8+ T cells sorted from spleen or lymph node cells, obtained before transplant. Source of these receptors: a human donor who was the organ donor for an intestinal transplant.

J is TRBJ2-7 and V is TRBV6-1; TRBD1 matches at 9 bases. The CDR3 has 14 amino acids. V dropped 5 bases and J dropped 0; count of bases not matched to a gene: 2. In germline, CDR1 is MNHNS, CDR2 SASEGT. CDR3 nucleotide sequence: TGTGCCAGCAGTTGGGGACAGGGCTCCTACGAGCAGTACTTC. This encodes CASSWGQGSYEQYF.

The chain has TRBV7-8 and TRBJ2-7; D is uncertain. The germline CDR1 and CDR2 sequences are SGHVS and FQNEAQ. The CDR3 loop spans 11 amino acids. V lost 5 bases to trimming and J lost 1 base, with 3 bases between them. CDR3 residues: CASSVSYEQYF. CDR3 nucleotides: TGTGCCAGCAGCGTTTCCTACGAGCAGTACTTC.

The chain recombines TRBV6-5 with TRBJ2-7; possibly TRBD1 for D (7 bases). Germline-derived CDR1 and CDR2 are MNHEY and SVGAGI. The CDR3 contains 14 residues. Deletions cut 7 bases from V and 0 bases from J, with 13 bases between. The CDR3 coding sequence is TGTGCCAGCAACCGACAGGGACTCTCCTACGAGCAGTACTTC. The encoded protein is CASNRQGLSYEQYF.

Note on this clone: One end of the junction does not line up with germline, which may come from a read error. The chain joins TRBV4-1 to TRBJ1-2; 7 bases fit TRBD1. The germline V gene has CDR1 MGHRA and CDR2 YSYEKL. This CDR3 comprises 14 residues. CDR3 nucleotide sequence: TGTGCCAGCAGCCAGCCCGGGACAGCCTATGGCTACACCTTC. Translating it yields CASSQPGTAYGYTF.

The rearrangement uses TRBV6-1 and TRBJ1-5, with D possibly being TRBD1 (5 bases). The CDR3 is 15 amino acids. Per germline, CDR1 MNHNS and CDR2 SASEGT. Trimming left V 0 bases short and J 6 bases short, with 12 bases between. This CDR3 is CASSEAVGDAQPQHF. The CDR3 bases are TGTGCCAGCAGTGAAGCCGTAGGGGACGCTCAGCCCCAGCATTTT.

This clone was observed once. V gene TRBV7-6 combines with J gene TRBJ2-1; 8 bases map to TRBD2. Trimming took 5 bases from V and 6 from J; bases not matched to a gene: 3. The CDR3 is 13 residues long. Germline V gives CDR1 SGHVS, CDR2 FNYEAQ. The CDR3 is CASSLGLGNEQFF. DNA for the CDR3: TGTGCCAGCAGCCTGGGACTAGGCAATGAGCAGTTCTTC. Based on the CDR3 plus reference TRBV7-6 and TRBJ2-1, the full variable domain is GAGVSQSPRYKVTKRGQDVALRCDPISGHVSLYWYRQALGQGPEFLTYFNYEAQQDKSGLPNDRFSAERPEGSISTLTIQRTEQRDSAMYRCASSLGLGNEQFFGPGTRLTVL.

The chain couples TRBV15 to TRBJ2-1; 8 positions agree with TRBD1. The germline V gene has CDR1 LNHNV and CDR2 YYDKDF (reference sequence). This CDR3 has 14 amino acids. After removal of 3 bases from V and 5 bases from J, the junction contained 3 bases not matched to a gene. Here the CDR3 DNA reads TGTGCCACCAGCAGTCCGGGACAGGACAATGAGCAGTTCTTC. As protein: CATSSPGQDNEQFF.

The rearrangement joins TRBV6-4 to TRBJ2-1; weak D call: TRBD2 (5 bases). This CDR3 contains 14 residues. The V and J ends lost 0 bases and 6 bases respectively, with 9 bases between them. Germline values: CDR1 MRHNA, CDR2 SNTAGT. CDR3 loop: CASSDSIGVNEQFF. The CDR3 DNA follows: TGTGCCAGCAGTGACTCGATCGGGGTCAATGAGCAGTTCTTC.

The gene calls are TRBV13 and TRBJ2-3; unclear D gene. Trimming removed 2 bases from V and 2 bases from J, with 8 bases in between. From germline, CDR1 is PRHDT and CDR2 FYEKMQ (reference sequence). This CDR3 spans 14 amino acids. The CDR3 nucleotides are TGTGCCAGCAGCTTAAACTACAACACAGATACGCAGTATTTT. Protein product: CASSLNYNTDTQYF.

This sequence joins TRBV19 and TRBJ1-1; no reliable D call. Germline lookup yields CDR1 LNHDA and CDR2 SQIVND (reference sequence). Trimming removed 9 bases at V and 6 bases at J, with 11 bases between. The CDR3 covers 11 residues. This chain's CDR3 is CASYDGAEAFF. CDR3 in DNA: TGTGCCAGCTACGATGGGGCTGAAGCTTTCTTT. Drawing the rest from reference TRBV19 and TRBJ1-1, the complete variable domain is DGGITQSPKYLFRKEGQNVTLSCEQNLNHDAMYWYRQDPGQGLRLIYYSQIVNDFQKGDIAEGYSVSREKKESFPLTVTSAQKNPTAFYLCASYDGAEAFFGQGTRLTVV.

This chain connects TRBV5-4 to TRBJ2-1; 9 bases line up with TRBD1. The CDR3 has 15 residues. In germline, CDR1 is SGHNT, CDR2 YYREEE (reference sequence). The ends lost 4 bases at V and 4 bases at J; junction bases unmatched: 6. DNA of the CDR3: TGTGCCAGCAGCGACCGGGACAGGGCTTACAATGAGCAGTTCTTC. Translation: CASSDRDRAYNEQFF.

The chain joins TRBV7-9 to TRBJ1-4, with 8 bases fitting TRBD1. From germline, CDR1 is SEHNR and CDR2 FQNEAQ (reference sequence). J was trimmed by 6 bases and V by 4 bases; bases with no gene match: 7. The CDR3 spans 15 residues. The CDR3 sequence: CASSWGRGLDEKLFF. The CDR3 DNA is TGTGCCAGCAGCTGGGGCAGGGGGCTTGATGAAAAACTGTTTTTT.

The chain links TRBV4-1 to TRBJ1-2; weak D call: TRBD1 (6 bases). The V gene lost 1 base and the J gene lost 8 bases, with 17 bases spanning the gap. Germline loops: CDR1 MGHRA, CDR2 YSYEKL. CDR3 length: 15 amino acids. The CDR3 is CASSQGRRTDSGYTF. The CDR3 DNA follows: TGCGCCAGCAGCCAAGGCCGAAGGACAGATTCCGGCTACACCTTC.

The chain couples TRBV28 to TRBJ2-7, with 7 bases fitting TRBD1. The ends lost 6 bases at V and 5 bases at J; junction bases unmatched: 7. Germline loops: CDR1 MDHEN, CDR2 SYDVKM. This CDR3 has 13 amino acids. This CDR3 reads CASRIEGANEQYF. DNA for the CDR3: TGTGCCAGCAGAATCGAGGGGGCCAACGAGCAGTACTTC.

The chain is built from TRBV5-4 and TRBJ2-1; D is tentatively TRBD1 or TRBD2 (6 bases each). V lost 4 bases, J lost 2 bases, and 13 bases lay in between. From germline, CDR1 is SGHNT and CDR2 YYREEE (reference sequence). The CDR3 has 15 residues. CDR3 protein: CASSPLRGAYNEQFF. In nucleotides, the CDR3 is TGTGCCAGCAGCCCTTTGAGGGGGGCCTACAATGAGCAGTTCTTC. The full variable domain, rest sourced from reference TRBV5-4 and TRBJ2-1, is ETGVTQSPTHLIKTRGQQVTLRCSSQSGHNTVSWYQQALGQGPQFIFQYYREEENGRGNFPPRFSGLQFPNYSSELNVNALELDDSALYLCASSPLRGAYNEQFFGPGTRLTVL.

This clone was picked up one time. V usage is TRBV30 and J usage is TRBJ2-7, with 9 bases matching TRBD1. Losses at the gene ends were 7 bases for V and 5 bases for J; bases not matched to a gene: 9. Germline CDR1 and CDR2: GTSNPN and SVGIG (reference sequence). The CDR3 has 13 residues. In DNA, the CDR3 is TGTGCCTTCGATCGGGACAGGGTCCACGAGCAGTACTTC. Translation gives CAFDRDRVHEQYF.

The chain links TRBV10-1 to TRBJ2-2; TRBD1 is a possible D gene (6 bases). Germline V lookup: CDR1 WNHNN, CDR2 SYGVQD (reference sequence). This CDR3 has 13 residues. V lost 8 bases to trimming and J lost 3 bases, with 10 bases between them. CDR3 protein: CASQGSYTGELFF. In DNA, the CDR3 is TGCGCCAGCCAGGGGTCGTACACCGGGGAGCTGTTTTTT.

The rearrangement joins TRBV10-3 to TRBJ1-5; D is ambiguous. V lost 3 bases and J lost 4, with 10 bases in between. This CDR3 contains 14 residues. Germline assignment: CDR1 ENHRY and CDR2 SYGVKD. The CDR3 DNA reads TGTGCCATCAGTGACCTCAGGAATAATCAGCCCCAGCATTTT. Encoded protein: CAISDLRNNQPQHF.

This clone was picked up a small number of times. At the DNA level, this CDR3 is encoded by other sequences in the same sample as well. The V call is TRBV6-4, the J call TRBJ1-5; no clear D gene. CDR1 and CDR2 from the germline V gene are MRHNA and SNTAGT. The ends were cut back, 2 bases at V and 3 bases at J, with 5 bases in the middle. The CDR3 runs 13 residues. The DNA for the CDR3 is TGTGCCAGCAGTGACAGACCCAATCAGCCCCAGCATTTT. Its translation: CASSDRPNQPQHF.

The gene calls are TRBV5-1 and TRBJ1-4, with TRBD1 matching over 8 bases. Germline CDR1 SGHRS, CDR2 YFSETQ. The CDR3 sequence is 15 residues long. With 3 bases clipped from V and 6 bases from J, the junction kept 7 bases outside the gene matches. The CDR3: CASSSYRGGDEKLFF. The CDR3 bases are TGCGCCAGCAGCTCATACAGGGGGGGTGATGAAAAACTGTTTTTT.

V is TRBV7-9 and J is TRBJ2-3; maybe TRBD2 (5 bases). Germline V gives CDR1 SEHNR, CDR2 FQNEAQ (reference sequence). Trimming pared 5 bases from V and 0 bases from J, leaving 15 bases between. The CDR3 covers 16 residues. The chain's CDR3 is CASSLPARESTDTQYF. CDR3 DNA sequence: TGTGCCAGCAGCCTGCCGGCGAGGGAAAGCACAGATACGCAGTATTTT.

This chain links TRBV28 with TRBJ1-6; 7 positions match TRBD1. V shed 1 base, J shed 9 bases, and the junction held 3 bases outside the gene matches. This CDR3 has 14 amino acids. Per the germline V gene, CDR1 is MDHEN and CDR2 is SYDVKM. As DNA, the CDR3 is TGTGCCAGCAGTTTATCAGGGGGGGCTTCACCCCTCCACTTT. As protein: CASSLSGGASPLHF. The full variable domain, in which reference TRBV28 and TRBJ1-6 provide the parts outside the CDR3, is DVKVTQSSRYLVKRTGEKVFLECVQDMDHENMFWYRQDPGLGLRLIYFSYDVKMKEKGDIPEGYSVSREKKERFSLILESASTNQTSMYLCASSLSGGASPLHFGNGTRLTVT.

Here the CDR3 DNA reads TGTGCCAGTACCTCCGGGACAGGGAACTACAATGAGCAGTTCTTC. This gives the protein CASTSGTGNYNEQFF. J is TRBJ2-1 and V is TRBV19, with 9 bases aligning to TRBD1. There are 15 residues in the CDR3. The germline V gene has CDR1 LNHDA and CDR2 SQIVND (reference sequence). Losses at the gene ends were 7 bases for V and 3 bases for J; bases not matched to a gene: 7.

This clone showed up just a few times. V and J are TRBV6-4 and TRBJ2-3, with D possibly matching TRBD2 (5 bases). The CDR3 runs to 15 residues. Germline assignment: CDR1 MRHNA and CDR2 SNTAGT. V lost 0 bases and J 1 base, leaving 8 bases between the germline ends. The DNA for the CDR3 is TGTGCCAGCAGTGACTCCCCAGCGGGCACAGATACGCAGTATTTT. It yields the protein CASSDSPAGTDTQYF.

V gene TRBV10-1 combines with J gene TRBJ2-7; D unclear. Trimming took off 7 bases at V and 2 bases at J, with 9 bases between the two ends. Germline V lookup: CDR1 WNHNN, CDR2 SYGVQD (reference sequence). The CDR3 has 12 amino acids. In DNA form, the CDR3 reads TGCGCCAGCACTGCAGGTACCTACGAGCAGTACTTC. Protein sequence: CASTAGTYEQYF.